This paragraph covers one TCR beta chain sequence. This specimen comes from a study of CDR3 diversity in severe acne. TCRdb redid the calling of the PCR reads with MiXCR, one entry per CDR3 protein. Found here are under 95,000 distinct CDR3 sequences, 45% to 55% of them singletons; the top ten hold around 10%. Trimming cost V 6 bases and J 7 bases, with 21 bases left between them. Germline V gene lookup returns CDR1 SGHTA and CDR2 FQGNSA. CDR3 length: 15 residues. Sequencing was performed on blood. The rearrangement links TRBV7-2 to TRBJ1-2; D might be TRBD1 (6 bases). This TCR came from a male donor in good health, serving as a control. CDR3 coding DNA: TGTGCCAGCAGTCTCGCGGGGGGGGCCCAGGGTGGCTACACCTTC. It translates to CASSLAGGAQGGYTF.